This T cell receptor beta chain was sequenced for a study of T-cell reconstitution after alpha-beta-depleted transplantation in children. In germline, CDR1 is LGHNA, CDR2 YSLEER. Trimming shortened V by 1 base and J by 12 bases, and 12 bases separated the two germline ends. The CDR3 consists of 13 residues. This clonotype showed up many times. The library targeted TCRbeta and was prepared with unique molecular identifiers. Each CDR3 protein is one row after TCRdb ran MiXCR on the PCR reads. The sample includes 28,000 or so distinct CDR3 sequences, around 17% of them seen just once. Material: PBMCs, mostly from graft donor cells, obtained 60 days after TCRalphabeta/CD19-depleted stem cell transplant. The TCR was taken from a male patient aged 2-15 years who had a stem cell transplant for acute lymphoblastic leukemia, so the T cells may come from the graft donor. The V call is TRBV4-3, the J call TRBJ1-4, with D maybe TRBD1 (5 bases). In DNA, the CDR3 is TGCGCCAGCAGCCAAGCACAGGACCGGCAACTGTTTTTT. It codes for CASSQAQDRQLFF.